One sample yielded the 9 T cell receptor beta chains listed below, sequenced in a study of shared clonotypes between healthy human individuals. Generated by immunoSEQ multiplex PCR, the TCRdb table keeps only in-frame clones and is missing some. The sample records some 500,000 clones, around 79% being singletons. Sample: PBMCs. The receptor source for this set is a woman aged 40 to 49 in good health. Some clones in this sample may be carry-over from other donors' samples.

This sequence joins TRBV6-5 and TRBJ2-2, with a weak D call TRBD2 (7 bases). The germline V gene encodes CDR1 MNHEY and CDR2 SVGAGI. The CDR3 is 15 residues long. Between the trimmed V and J ends, which lost 1 base and 5 bases, there was a span of 11 bases. The CDR3, as DNA: TGTGCCAGCAGTTACTGGGGGGGGCGAACCGGGGAGCTGTTTTTT. This sequence encodes CASSYWGGRTGELFF.

This clone was seen a few times. The chain is built from TRBV10-3 and TRBJ1-1; TRBD1 aligns across 8 bases. From germline, CDR1 is ENHRY and CDR2 SYGVKD. The CDR3 is made up of 14 amino acids. V lost 0 bases, J lost 5 bases, and 2 bases stayed unmatched. The CDR3 loop reads CAISESQGETEAFF. For the CDR3, the DNA is TGTGCCATCAGTGAGTCACAGGGGGAAACTGAAGCTTTCTTT.

The chain recombines TRBV5-4 with TRBJ2-3; D is perhaps TRBD1 (6 bases). CDR3 length equals 15 residues. Germline lookup yields CDR1 SGHNT and CDR2 YYREEE (reference sequence). V lost 4 bases and J 7 bases, leaving 19 bases between the germline ends. The CDR3 loop reads CASSQPGDTFYTQYF. Here the CDR3 DNA reads TGTGCCAGCAGCCAGCCTGGGGACACATTCTATACGCAGTATTTT.

The V gene is TRBV5-6, the J gene TRBJ2-2; 11 nucleotides align to TRBD1. J was trimmed by 3 bases and V by 4 bases; bases with no gene match: 2. This CDR3 is built from 15 residues. CDR1 and CDR2 (germline): SGHDT, YYEEEE. The CDR3 sequence: CASSMDRGHTGELFF. CDR3 sequence (DNA): TGTGCCAGCAGCATGGACAGGGGGCACACCGGGGAGCTGTTTTTT.

This clone was seen only a few times. The chain recombines TRBV30 with TRBJ1-2, with TRBD1 as a possible D gene (6 bases). CDR3 length: 12 amino acids. Germline CDR1 reads GTSNPN; CDR2 reads SVGIG (reference sequence). The V gene lost 1 base and the J gene lost 4 bases, with 7 bases spanning the gap. CDR3 coding DNA: TGTGCCTGGAGTGACAGGGCCTATGGCTACACCTTC. This translates into CAWSDRAYGYTF. The full variable domain, rest sourced from reference TRBV30 and TRBJ1-2, is SQTIHQWPATLVQPVGSPLSLECTVEGTSNPNLYWYRQAAGRGLQLLFYSVGIGQISSEVPQNLSASRPQDRQFILSSKKLLLSDSGFYLCAWSDRAYGYTFGSGTRLTVV.

The V call is TRBV19, the J call TRBJ2-1; 15 positions agree with TRBD2. Germline V CDR1 and CDR2: LNHDA, SQIVND (reference sequence). This CDR3 spans 15 amino acids. Trimming cost V 4 bases and J 12 bases; bases outside gene matches: 7. CDR3 in DNA: TGTGCCAGTAGTACTCAACCGGGACTAGCGGGAGGGCAGTTCTTC. Residues: CASSTQPGLAGGQFF. The full variable domain, completed using reference TRBV19 and TRBJ2-1, is DGGITQSPKYLFRKEGQNVTLSCEQNLNHDAMYWYRQDPGQGLRLIYYSQIVNDFQKGDIAEGYSVSREKKESFPLTVTSAQKNPTAFYLCASSTQPGLAGGQFFGPGTRLTVL.

The chain is built from TRBV30 and TRBJ2-2; no firm D call. V lost 4 bases and J 6 bases, leaving 12 bases between the germline ends. In germline, CDR1 is GTSNPN, CDR2 SVGIG (reference sequence). There are 13 residues in the CDR3. DNA for the CDR3: TGTGCCTGGACGTCGACTGCGGCCGGGGAGCTGTTTTTT. The encoded protein is CAWTSTAAGELFF. The whole variable domain, filled in from reference TRBV30 and TRBJ2-2, reads SQTIHQWPATLVQPVGSPLSLECTVEGTSNPNLYWYRQAAGRGLQLLFYSVGIGQISSEVPQNLSASRPQDRQFILSSKKLLLSDSGFYLCAWTSTAAGELFFGEGSRLTVL.

The chain's CDR3 is CASSRDPFNSPLHF. The DNA for the CDR3 is TGTGCCAGCAGCCGGGACCCATTTAATTCACCCCTCCACTTT. J is TRBJ1-6 and V is TRBV10-3; D perhaps matches TRBD1 (5 bases). From germline, CDR1 is ENHRY and CDR2 SYGVKD. V was cut by 10 bases and J by 6 bases, with 16 bases left in between. CDR3 length: 14 amino acids.

This sequence joins TRBV11-2 and TRBJ2-7, with 11 bases fitting TRBD1. Unmatched junction bases numbered 5, after V lost 5 bases and J lost 2 bases. Germline CDR1 reads SGHAT; CDR2 reads FQNNGV. This CDR3 comprises 15 residues. The CDR3: CASSHPGQGAYEQYF. CDR3 in DNA: TGTGCCAGCAGCCACCCGGGACAGGGGGCCTACGAGCAGTACTTC.